This T cell receptor (beta chain) appears in the sequencing data of a study of CD8 T cells in ankylosing spondylitis. Study conclusions and caveats: What seemed typical of ankylosing spondylitis blood was a TCR beta motif built from several highly homologous variants. Certain motif variants had earlier appeared in reactive arthritis synovial fluid and blood. Enrichment of disease-linked clones was reportedly significant in matched ankylosing spondylitis synovial fluid.

As concerns this clonotype: The antigen is unknown.

Quantitative 5'-RACE was performed with molecular barcodes, and it yielded the TCR beta libraries. TCRdb fed the 5' RACE reads into MiXCR, producing one record per CDR3 protein. The sample includes 120,000 or so distinct CDR3 sequences, roughly 15% of them seen just once. Germline CDR1 reads SGHVS; CDR2 reads FNYEAQ. V was clipped by 1 base and J by 0 bases, with 14 bases between them. This CDR3 spans 17 amino acids. The TCR comes from a female donor with ankylosing spondylitis or in good health (not recorded which). Material: blood, either unsorted or a sorted T cell fraction (not recorded which). The gene calls are TRBV7-6 and TRBJ2-3, with D maybe TRBD2 (5 bases). The CDR3 protein is CASSLEPLAASTDTQYF. Here the CDR3 DNA reads TGTGCCAGCAGCTTAGAACCCCTAGCTGCTAGCACAGATACGCAGTATTTT.